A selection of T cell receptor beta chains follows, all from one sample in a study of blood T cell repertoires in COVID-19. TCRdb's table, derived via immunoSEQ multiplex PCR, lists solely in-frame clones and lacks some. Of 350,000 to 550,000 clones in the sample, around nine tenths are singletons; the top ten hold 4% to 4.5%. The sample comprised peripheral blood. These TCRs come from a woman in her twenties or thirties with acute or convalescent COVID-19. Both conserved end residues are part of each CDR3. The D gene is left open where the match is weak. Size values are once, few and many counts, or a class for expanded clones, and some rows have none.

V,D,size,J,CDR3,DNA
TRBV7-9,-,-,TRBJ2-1,CASSSRTGSSSYNEQFF,TGTGCCAGCAGCTCTCGGACTGGCTCGAGCTCCTACAATGAGCAGTTCTTC
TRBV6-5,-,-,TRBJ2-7,CASSPLQVSYEQYF,TGTGCCAGCAGCCCACTCCAGGTCTCCTACGAGCAGTACTTC
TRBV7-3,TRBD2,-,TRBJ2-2,CASSLLGSGVETGELFF,TGTGCCAGCAGCTTATTGGGTAGCGGGGTGGAGACCGGGGAGCTGTTTTTT
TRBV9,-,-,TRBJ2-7,CASSVLPGLDEQYF,TGTGCCAGCAGCGTACTTCCAGGGCTCGACGAGCAGTACTTC
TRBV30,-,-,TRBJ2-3,CAWDTVSTDTQYF,TGTGCCTGGGATACTGTAAGCACAGATACGCAGTATTTT
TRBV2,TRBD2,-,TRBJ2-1,CASRARGGHNEQFF,TGTGCCAGTCGGGCGCGGGGGGGCCACAATGAGCAGTTCTTC
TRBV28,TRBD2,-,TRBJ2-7,CASSLTLLADYEQYF,TGTGCCAGCAGTTTAACGCTGCTAGCGGACTACGAGCAGTACTTC
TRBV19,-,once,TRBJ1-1,CASSGPPGVNTEAFF,TGTGCCAGTAGTGGGCCCCCAGGGGTGAACACTGAAGCTTTCTTT
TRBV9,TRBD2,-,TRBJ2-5,CASSATSGGETQYF,TGTGCCAGCAGCGCGACTAGCGGGGGTGAGACCCAGTACTTC
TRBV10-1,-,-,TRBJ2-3,CASSDVSSGNTDTQYF,TGCGCCAGCAGTGATGTGTCGTCGGGAAACACAGATACGCAGTATTTT
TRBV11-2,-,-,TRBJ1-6,CASSLTRSYNSPLHF,TGTGCCAGCAGCTTAACTCGCTCCTATAATTCACCCCTCCACTTT
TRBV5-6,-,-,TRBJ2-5,CASSLGPGLQETQYF,TGTGCCAGCAGCTTGGGTCCAGGGCTCCAAGAGACCCAGTACTTC
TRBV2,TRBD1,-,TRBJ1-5,CASSGDRHQPQHF,TGTGCCAGCAGTGGGGACAGGCATCAGCCCCAGCATTTT
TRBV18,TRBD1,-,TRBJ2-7,CASSPGTAHEQYF,TGTGCCAGCTCACCAGGGACAGCCCACGAGCAGTACTTC
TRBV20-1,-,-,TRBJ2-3,CSASSVTDTQYF,TGCAGTGCTAGTAGCGTCACAGATACGCAGTATTTT
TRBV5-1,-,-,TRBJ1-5,CASSNRTGQPQHF,TGCGCCAGCAGCAACAGGACCGGTCAGCCCCAGCATTTT
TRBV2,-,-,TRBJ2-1,CASNPGVSYNEQFF,TGTGCCAGCAATCCGGGGGTCTCCTACAATGAGCAGTTCTTC
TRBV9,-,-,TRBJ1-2,CASSVGQGRRFGYTF,TGTGCCAGCAGCGTAGGTCAGGGGCGCAGATTTGGCTACACCTTC
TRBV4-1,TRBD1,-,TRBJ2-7,CASSLTTGSSYEQYF,TGCGCCAGCAGCCTTACGACAGGGAGCTCCTACGAGCAGTACTTC
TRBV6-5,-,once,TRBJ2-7,CASLPGTLRTYEQYF,TGTGCCAGCTTACCGGGAACCCTAAGGACCTACGAGCAGTACTTC
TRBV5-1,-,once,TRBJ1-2,CASSQGSGYGYTF,TGCGCCAGCAGCCAGGGGAGTGGGTATGGCTACACCTTC
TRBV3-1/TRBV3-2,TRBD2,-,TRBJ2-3,CASSKRTSGYTDTQYF,TGTGCCAGCAGCAAGCGGACTAGCGGCTACACAGATACGCAGTATTTT
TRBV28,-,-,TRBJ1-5,CASRPGGGNNQPQHF,TGTGCCAGCAGACCGGGAGGAGGGAACAATCAGCCCCAGCATTTT
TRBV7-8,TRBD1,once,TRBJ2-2,CASSSNTGGAGTGELFF,TGTGCCAGCAGCTCTAATACAGGGGGCGCGGGCACCGGGGAGCTGTTTTTT
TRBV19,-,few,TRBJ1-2,CASNTGNYGYTF,TGTGCCAGTAATACAGGGAACTATGGCTACACCTTC
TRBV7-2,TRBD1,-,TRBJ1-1,CASSLGTGANTEAFF,TGTGCCAGCAGCTTAGGGACAGGGGCGAACACTGAAGCTTTCTTT
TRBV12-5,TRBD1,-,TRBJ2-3,CASGLPGGPDTQYF,TGTGCTAGTGGTTTACCAGGGGGCCCAGATACGCAGTATTTT
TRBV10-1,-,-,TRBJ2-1,CASSDNGQRYNEQFF,TGCGCCAGCAGTGATAATGGACAGCGTTACAATGAGCAGTTCTTC
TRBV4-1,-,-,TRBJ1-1,CASSQGPGENTEAFF,TGCGCCAGCAGCCAAGGGCCCGGGGAGAACACTGAAGCTTTCTTT
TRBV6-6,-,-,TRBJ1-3,CASSQTRGNTIYF,TGTGCCAGCAGCCAGACAAGAGGGAACACCATATATTTT
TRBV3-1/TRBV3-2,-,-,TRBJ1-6,CASSQEGRSPLHF,TGTGCCAGCAGCCAAGAGGGGAGATCACCCCTCCACTTT
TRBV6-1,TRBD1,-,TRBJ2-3,CASRAGQGTDTQYF,TGTGCCAGCAGGGCAGGACAGGGAACAGATACGCAGTATTTT
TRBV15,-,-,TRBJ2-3,CATSTSVGTDTQYF,TGTGCCACCAGCACGAGCGTGGGCACAGATACGCAGTATTTT
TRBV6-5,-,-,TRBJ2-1,CATGEGEQFF,TGTGCCACAGGGGAAGGTGAGCAGTTCTTC
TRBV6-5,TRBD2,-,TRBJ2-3,CASSYQAGGRTDTQYF,TGTGCCAGCAGTTACCAAGCGGGGGGTCGAACAGATACGCAGTATTTT
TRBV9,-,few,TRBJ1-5,CASSPGGSNQPQHF,TGTGCCAGCAGCCCCGGCGGTAGCAATCAGCCCCAGCATTTT
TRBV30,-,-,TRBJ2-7,CAWSTGTYEQYF,TGTGCCTGGAGTACGGGGACCTACGAGCAGTACTTC
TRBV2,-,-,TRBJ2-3,CASSGKRSTDTQYF,TGTGCCAGCAGTGGGAAGCGGAGCACAGATACGCAGTATTTT
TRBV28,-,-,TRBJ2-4,CASSLAGAGNIQYF,TGTGCCAGCAGTTTAGCGGGGGCGGGAAACATTCAGTACTTC
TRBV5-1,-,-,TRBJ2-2,CASSGGVDTGELFF,TGCGCCAGCAGCGGCGGGGTGGACACCGGGGAGCTGTTTTTT
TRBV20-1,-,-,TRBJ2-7,CSASRGVSYEQYF,TGCAGTGCTAGTCGGGGAGTCTCCTACGAGCAGTACTTC
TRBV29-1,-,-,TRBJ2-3,CSGRGPGKATDTQYF,TGCAGCGGACGAGGTCCGGGAAAGGCCACAGATACGCAGTATTTT
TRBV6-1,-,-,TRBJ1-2,CASSEAYGNYGYTF,TGTGCCAGCAGTGAAGCATACGGTAACTATGGCTACACCTTC
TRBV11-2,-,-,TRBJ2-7,CASSSTRGTYEQYF,TGTGCCAGCAGCTCTACCCGGGGGACCTACGAGCAGTACTTC
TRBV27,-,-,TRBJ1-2,CASSLRRNYGYTF,TGTGCCAGCAGTTTAAGGCGGAACTATGGCTACACCTTC
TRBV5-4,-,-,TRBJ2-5,CASSWGTSPETQYF,TGTGCCAGCAGCTGGGGAACTAGTCCAGAGACCCAGTACTTC
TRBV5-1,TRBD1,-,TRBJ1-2,CASSPPGQGYGYTF,TGCGCCAGCAGCCCACCTGGACAGGGCTATGGCTACACCTTC
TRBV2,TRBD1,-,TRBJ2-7,CASTGQAYRSYEQYF,TGTGCCAGCACGGGACAGGCTTATCGATCCTACGAGCAGTACTTC
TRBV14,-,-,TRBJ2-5,CASSQEVQDSPPRNDQETQYF,TGTGCCAGCAGCCAAGAAGTACAGGACAGCCCGCCACGAAACGACCAAGAGACCCAGTACTTC
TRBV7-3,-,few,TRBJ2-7,CASSANQGNEQYF,TGTGCCAGCAGCGCAAATCAGGGTAACGAGCAGTACTTC
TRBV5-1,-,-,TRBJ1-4,CASSLGLGDEKLFF,TGCGCCAGCAGCTTGGGCCTCGGAGATGAAAAACTGTTTTTT